This TCR beta chain was identified in a study of blood T cell repertoires in COVID-19 (dated by TCRdb to 2020 to 2022). Concerning the study at large: Samples covering the acute and convalescent phases of COVID-19 were provided by collaborators in the United States, Italy and Spain. Deeply sampled blood TCRbeta repertoires from subjects exposed to, actively infected with, or recovered from COVID-19 were included in the dataset. The samples were drawn from the first 160 participants of the ongoing ImmuneRACE study and from 950 to 1,500 subjects provided by 6 global collaborators. The material from the prospective study consisted of cDNA or gDNA derived from T cells, B-cell-depleted T cells, or PBMCs. The repertoires were released in a freely available public database meant as a resource for research on the immune response to SARS-CoV-2. The sample metadata nearly always contained a de-identified subject ID, COVID-19 status, age in years and sex. Where available, HLA class I and class II types were taken from metadata supplied by the sample provider and were not determined by assay-based typing.

In the prospective study, participants were about 18 to 100 years old, resided in fewer than 25 geographic areas of the United States, and were enrolled through a virtual design. Cohort assignment in the prospective study relied on participant-reported clinical history from a screening survey and a study questionnaire. For ImmuneRACE Cohort 3, a participant was defined as recovered based on two consecutive negative NP/OP PCR tests, clearance by a healthcare professional, or resolution of symptoms. In the prospective study, mobile phlebotomists collected whole blood, serum and a nasopharyngeal or oropharyngeal swab from each participant. Prospective study participants could optionally give additional blood draws and questionnaires over a roughly two-month period. Prospective study blood samples were shipped either frozen or at room temperature before DNA extraction. Findings and caveats that apply to the study as a whole: How much clinical and demographic metadata was included differed by source and by participant, and the metadata was provided uncurated.

For this clone: It has no known antigen specificity. Base qualities are not at hand, and no much larger clone is one base apart.

Spanning cysteine to phenylalanine, the CDR3 consists of 12 amino acids. Only CDR3 DNA remains: 36 bases, in frame from the first base. Reading the germline V gene (reference sequence) gives CDR1 SGHNT and CDR2 YYREEE. V is shortened by 2 bases, J by 5 bases, and the region joining them spans 7 bases. TCRbeta CDR3 regions were amplified from genomic DNA using the immunoSEQ Assay, a bias-controlled multiplex PCR. In the authors' own workflow: Nucleated cell counts per sample were estimated from amplification of reference gene primers within the assay. Sequence reads were collapsed and filtered to measure the absolute abundance of every unique TCRbeta CDR3 rearrangement. For each sample, productive Simpson clonality was calculated by taking the square root of Simpson's diversity index across productive rearrangements. Sourced from immuneACCESS, this table was stored by TCRdb with only in-frame sequences that have V and J called. A share of the clones is absent; for the studies checked, an unresolved V gene accounts for under half, and the remainder has no known explanation. V, J and clone size are those of that table, while D and trimming were read from the DNA. This sample holds around 400,000 clones; just under 90% were observed only once. Clones ranked in the top ten supply about 1.7% of the sample.

Input material: PBMCs or T cells enriched from blood (not recorded which). This clonotype originated in a young woman who had recovered from COVID-19. Rearrangement joined TRBV5-4 to TRBJ2-5, with TRBD2 as a weak D call on 5 bases. CDR3 protein: CASSFKRETQYF. The DNA is as follows: TGTGCCAGCAGCTTTAAGCGGGAGACCCAGTACTTC.